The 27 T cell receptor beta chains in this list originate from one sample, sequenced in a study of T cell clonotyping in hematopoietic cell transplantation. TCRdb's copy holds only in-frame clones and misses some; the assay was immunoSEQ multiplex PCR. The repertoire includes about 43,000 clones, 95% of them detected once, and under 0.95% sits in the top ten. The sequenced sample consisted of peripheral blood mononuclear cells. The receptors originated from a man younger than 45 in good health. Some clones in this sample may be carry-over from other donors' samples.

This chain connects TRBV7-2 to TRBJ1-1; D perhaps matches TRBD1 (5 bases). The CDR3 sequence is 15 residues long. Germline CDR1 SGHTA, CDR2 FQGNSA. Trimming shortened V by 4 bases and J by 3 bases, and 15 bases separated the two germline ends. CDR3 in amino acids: CASSSHGGGYTEAFF. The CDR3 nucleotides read TGTGCCAGCAGCTCGCATGGGGGGGGTTACACTGAAGCTTTCTTT.

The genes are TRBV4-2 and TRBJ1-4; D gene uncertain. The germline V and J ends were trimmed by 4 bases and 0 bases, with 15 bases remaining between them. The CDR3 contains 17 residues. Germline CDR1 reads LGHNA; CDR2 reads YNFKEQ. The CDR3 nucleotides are TGTGCCAGCAGCCTCTCAAGAGCAGGAGCAACTAATGAAAAACTGTTTTTT. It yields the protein CASSLSRAGATNEKLFF.

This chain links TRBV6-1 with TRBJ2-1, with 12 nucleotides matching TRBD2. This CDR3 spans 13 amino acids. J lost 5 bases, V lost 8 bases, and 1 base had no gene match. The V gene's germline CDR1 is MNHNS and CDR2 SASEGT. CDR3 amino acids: CASGLAGHNEQFF. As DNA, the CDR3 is TGTGCCAGCGGACTAGCGGGACACAATGAGCAGTTCTTC.

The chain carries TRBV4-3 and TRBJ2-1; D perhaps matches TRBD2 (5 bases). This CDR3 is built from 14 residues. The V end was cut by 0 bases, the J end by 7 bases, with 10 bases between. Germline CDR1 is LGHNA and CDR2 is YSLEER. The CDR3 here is CASSQDFPGNEQFF. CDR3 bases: TGCGCCAGCAGCCAAGATTTCCCGGGGAATGAGCAGTTCTTC.

The CDR3 nucleotides read TGCGCCAGCAGCTTGGTGGTGGAGGTCTCCACAGATACGCAGTATTTT. Translated: CASSLVVEVSTDTQYF. The chain combines TRBV5-1 with TRBJ2-3, with D maybe TRBD2 (5 bases). The CDR3 is 16 residues long. Between the trimmed V and J ends, which lost 0 bases and 2 bases, there was a span of 13 bases. Germline CDR1 is SGHRS and CDR2 is YFSETQ.

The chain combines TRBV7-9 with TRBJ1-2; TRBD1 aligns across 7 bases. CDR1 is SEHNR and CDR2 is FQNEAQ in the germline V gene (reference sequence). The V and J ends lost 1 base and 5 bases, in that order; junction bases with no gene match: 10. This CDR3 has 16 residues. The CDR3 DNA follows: TGTGCCAGCAGCTTAGTAGGGGGCGTCCTAACGTATGGCTACACCTTC. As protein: CASSLVGGVLTYGYTF.

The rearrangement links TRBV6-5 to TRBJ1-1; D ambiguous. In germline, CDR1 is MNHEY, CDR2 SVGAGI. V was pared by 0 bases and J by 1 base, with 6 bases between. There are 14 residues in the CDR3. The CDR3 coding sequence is TGTGCCAGCAGTTACTCGACGAGGAACACTGAAGCTTTCTTT. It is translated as CASSYSTRNTEAFF.

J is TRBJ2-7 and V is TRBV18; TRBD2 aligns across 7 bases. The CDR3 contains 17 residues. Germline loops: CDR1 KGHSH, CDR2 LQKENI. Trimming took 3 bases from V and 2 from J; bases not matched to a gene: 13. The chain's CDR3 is CASSPQPGGGSAYEQYF. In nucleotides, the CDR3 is TGTGCCAGCTCACCCCAACCGGGGGGTGGGTCAGCCTACGAGCAGTACTTC.

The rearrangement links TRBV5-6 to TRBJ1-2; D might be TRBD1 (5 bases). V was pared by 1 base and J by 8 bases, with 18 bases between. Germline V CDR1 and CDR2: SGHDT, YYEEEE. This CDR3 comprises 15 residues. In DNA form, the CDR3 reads TGTGCCAGCAGCTTGTCAGCACCGGGGACGAGGGGCTACACCTTC. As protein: CASSLSAPGTRGYTF.

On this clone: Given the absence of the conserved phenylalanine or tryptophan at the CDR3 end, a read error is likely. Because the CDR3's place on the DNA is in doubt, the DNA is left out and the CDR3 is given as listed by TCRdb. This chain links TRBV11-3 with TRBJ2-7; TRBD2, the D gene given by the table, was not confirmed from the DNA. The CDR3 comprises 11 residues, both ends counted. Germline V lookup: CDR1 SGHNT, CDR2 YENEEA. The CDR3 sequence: CASSFQGLAGG.

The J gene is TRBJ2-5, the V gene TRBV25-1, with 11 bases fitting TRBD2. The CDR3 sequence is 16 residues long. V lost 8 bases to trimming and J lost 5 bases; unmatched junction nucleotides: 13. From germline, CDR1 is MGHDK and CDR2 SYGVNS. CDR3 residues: CASGIPGLAVEETQYF. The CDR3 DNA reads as TGTGCCAGCGGAATTCCGGGACTAGCGGTGGAGGAGACCCAGTACTTC.

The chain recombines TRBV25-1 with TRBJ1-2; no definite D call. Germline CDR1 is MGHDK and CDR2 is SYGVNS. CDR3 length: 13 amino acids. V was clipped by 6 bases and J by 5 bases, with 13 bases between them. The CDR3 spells CASSNFGIYGYTF. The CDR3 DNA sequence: TGTGCCAGCAGCAACTTCGGGATTTATGGCTACACCTTC.

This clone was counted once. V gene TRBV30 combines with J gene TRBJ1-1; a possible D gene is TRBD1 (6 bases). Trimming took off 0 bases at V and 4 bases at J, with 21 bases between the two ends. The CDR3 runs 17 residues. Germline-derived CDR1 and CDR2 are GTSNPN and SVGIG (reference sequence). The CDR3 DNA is TGTGCCTGGAGTGTAAAGTCTCCGGCCAGGGGATCCACTGAAGCTTTCTTT. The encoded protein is CAWSVKSPARGSTEAFF.

The CDR3 reads CASKDSYSNQPQHF. The CDR3 DNA reads TGTGCCAGCAAGGACAGCTATAGCAATCAGCCCCAGCATTTT. This chain connects TRBV6-5 to TRBJ1-5, with D tentatively TRBD1 (6 bases). This CDR3 contains 14 residues. Deletions cut 7 bases from V and 0 bases from J, with 10 bases between. Per the germline V gene, CDR1 is MNHEY and CDR2 is SVGAGI.

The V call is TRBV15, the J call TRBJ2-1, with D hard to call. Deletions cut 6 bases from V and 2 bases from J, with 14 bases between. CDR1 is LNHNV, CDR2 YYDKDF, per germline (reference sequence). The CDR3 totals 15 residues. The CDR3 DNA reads TGTGCCACCAGTGCCGAACCGACCACCTACAATGAGCAGTTCTTC. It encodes CATSAEPTTYNEQFF.

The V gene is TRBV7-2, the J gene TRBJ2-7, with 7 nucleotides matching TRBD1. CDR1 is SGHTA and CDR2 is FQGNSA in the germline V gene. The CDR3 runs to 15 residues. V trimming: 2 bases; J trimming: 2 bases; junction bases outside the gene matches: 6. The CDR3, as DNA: TGTGCCAGCAGCTTAACAGGGACAGCCACCTACGAGCAGTACTTC. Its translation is CASSLTGTATYEQYF.

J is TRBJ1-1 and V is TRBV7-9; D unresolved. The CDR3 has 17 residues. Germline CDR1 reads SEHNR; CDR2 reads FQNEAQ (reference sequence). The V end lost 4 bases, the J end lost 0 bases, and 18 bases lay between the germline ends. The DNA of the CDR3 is TGTGCCAGCAGCTCCCGCTCTGCGATCCTCATGAACACTGAAGCTTTCTTT. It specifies CASSSRSAILMNTEAFF.

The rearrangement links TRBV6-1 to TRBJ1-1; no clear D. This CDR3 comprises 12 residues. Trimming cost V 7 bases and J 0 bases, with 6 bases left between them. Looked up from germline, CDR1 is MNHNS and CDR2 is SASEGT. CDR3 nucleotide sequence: TGTGCCAGCACCGCCTTGAACACTGAAGCTTTCTTT. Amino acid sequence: CASTALNTEAFF.

In DNA, the CDR3 is TGTGCCAGCAGCACCGGGACTAGCTCCTACGAGCAGTACTTC. Amino acid sequence: CASSTGTSSYEQYF. J is TRBJ2-7 and V is TRBV5-5; 8 bases map to TRBD2. The germline gives CDR1 SGHKS, CDR2 YYEKEE (reference sequence). The V and J ends lost 4 bases and 0 bases, in that order; junction bases with no gene match: 3. The CDR3 runs 14 residues.

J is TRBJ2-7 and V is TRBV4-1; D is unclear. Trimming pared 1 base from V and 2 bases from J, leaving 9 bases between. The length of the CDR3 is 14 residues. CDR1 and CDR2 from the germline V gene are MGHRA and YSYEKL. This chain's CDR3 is CASSQVLITYEQYF. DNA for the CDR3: TGCGCCAGCAGCCAAGTACTGATTACCTACGAGCAGTACTTC.

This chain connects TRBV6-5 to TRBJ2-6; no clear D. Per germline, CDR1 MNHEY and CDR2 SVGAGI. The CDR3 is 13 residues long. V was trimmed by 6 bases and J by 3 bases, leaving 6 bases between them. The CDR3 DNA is TGTGCCAGCAGGACGGGTGGGGCCAACGTCCTGACTTTC. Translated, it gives CASRTGGANVLTF.

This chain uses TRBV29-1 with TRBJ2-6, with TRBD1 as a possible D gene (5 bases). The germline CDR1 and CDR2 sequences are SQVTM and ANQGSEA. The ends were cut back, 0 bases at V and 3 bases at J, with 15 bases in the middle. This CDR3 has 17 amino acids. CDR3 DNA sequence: TGCAGCGTTGAAGATCGGAAGGGGAAGTTTGGGGCCAACGTCCTGACTTTC. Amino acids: CSVEDRKGKFGANVLTF. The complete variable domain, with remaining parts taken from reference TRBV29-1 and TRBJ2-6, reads SAVISQKPSRDICQRGTSLTIQCQVDSQVTMMFWYRQQPGQSLTLIATANQGSEATYESGFVIDKFPISRPNLTFSTLTVSNMSPEDSSIYLCSVEDRKGKFGANVLTFGAGSRLTVL.

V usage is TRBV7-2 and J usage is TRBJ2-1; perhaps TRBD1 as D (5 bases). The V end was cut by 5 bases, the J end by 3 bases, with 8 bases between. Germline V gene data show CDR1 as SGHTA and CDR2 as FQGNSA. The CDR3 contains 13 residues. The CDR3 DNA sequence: TGTGCCAGCAGCCCAGACAGCTACAATGAGCAGTTCTTC. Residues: CASSPDSYNEQFF.

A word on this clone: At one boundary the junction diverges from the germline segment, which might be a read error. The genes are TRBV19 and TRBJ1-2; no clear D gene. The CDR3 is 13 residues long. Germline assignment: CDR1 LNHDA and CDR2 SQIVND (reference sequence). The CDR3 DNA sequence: TGTGCCAGTAGTTTCGGCATTGACTATGGCCACACCTTC. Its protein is CASSFGIDYGHTF.

The CDR3 DNA reads TGTGCCTGGAGTCGGCCTTACACTGAAGCTTTCTTT. Protein sequence: CAWSRPYTEAFF. V gene TRBV30 combines with J gene TRBJ1-1; D unclear. Germline V gene data show CDR1 as GTSNPN and CDR2 as SVGIG (reference sequence). This CDR3 spans 12 amino acids. The V end was cut by 2 bases, the J end by 3 bases, with 7 bases between.

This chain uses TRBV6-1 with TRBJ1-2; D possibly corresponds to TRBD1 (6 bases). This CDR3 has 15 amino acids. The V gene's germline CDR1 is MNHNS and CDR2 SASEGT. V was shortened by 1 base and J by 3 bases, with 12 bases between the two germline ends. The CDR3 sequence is CASSEGTEGYYGYTF. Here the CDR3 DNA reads TGTGCCAGCAGTGAAGGGACAGAAGGGTACTATGGCTACACCTTC.

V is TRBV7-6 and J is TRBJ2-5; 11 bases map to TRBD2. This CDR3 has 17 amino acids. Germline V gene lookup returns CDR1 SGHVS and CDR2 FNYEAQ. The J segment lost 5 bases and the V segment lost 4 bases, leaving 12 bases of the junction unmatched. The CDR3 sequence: CASSSPRGSGRVETQYF. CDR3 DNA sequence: TGTGCCAGCAGCTCCCCCCGGGGTAGCGGGAGGGTGGAGACCCAGTACTTC.